The 5 T cell receptor beta chains listed next were all sequenced from one sample in a study of blood T cell repertoires in COVID-19. Method: immunoSEQ multiplex PCR; TCRdb's copy keeps in-frame clones and lacks some. The sample includes roughly 320,000 clones, 90% of them seen just once. Sequencing was done on a sample of PBMCs or T cells enriched from blood (not recorded which). These receptors all come from a woman under 40 who had been exposed to COVID-19.

The rearrangement links TRBV6-5 to TRBJ1-1; TRBD1 matches at 8 bases. Per the germline V gene, CDR1 is MNHEY and CDR2 is SVGAGI. V was pared by 5 bases and J by 6 bases, with 2 bases of the junction left unmatched. The CDR3 is 12 amino acids. The CDR3 here is CASSQTGAEAFF. The CDR3 DNA sequence: TGTGCCAGCAGTCAGACAGGGGCTGAAGCTTTCTTT.

The V and J genes are TRBV19 and TRBJ1-6; a possible D gene is TRBD1 (6 bases). Germline loops: CDR1 LNHDA, CDR2 SQIVND (reference sequence). The CDR3 is 16 amino acids. V shed 2 bases and J shed 7 bases, with 15 bases lying between them. CDR3 region: CASSIKSGARNSPLHF. Here the CDR3 DNA reads TGTGCCAGTAGTATAAAGTCAGGGGCTCGGAATTCACCCCTCCACTTT.

J is TRBJ1-1 and V is TRBV6-5; the match to TRBD1 covers 8 bases. The trim removed 5 bases at V and 7 bases at J, leaving 6 bases unmatched. CDR3 length: 13 amino acids. In germline, CDR1 is MNHEY, CDR2 SVGAGI. CDR3 sequence (DNA): TGTGCCAGCAGTAACCGGGACAGGAATGAAGCTTTCTTT. Translating gives CASSNRDRNEAFF.

J is TRBJ2-7 and V is TRBV27; 8 nucleotides match TRBD1. The CDR3 is 15 residues long. With 5 bases clipped from V and 3 bases from J, the junction kept 9 bases outside the gene matches. Germline V lookup: CDR1 MNHEY, CDR2 SMNVEV (reference sequence). CDR3 nucleotides: TGTGCCAGCAGTAGGTTGGGGACAGGCCTCTACGAGCAGTACTTC. Protein product: CASSRLGTGLYEQYF.

The J gene is TRBJ1-1, the V gene TRBV29-1; no reliable D call. Trimming left V 6 bases short and J 0 bases short, with 11 bases between. CDR1 SQVTM and CDR2 ANQGSEA come from the germline V gene. The CDR3 totals 13 residues. The CDR3, as DNA: TGCAGCGTAAAGAGCCAAATGAACACTGAAGCTTTCTTT. Encoded protein: CSVKSQMNTEAFF. Supplemented by reference TRBV29-1 and TRBJ1-1, the full variable domain reads SAVISQKPSRDICQRGTSLTIQCQVDSQVTMMFWYRQQPGQSLTLIATANQGSEATYESGFVIDKFPISRPNLTFSTLTVSNMSPEDSSIYLCSVKSQMNTEAFFGQGTRLTVV.